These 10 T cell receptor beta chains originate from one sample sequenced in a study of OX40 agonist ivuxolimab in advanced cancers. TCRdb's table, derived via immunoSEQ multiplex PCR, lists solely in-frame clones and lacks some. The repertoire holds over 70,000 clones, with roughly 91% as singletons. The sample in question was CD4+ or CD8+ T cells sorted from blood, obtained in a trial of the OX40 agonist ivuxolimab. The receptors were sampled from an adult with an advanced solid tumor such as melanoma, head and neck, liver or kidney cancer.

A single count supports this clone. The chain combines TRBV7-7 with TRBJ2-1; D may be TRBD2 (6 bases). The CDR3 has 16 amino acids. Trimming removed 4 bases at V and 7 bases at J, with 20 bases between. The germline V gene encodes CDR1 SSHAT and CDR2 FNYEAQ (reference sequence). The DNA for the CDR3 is TGTGCCAGCAGCTCCACGGACTACCCAGCCCAGAATGAGCAGTTCTTC. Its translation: CASSSTDYPAQNEQFF.

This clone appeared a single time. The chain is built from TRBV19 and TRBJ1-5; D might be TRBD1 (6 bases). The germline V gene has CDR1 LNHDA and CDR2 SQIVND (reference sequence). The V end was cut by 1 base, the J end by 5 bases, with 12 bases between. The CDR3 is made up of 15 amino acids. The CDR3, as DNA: TGTGCCAGTAGTATAGTGGCAGGGGTCCATCAGCCCCAGCATTTT. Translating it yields CASSIVAGVHQPQHF. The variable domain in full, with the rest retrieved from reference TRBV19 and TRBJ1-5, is DGGITQSPKYLFRKEGQNVTLSCEQNLNHDAMYWYRQDPGQGLRLIYYSQIVNDFQKGDIAEGYSVSREKKESFPLTVTSAQKNPTAFYLCASSIVAGVHQPQHFGDGTRLSIL.

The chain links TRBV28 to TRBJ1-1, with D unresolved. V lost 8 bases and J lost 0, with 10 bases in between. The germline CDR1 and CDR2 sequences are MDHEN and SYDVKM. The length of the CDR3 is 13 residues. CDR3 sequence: CASLRDLNTEAFF. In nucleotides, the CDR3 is TGTGCCAGCCTCCGGGATCTGAACACTGAAGCTTTCTTT.

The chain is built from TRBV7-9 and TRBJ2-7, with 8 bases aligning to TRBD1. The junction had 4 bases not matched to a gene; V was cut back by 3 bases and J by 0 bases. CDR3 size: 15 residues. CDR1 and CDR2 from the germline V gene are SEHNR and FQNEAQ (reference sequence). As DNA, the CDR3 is TGTGCCAGCAGCTTTGAAGGACAGGGCTCCTACGAGCAGTACTTC. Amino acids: CASSFEGQGSYEQYF.

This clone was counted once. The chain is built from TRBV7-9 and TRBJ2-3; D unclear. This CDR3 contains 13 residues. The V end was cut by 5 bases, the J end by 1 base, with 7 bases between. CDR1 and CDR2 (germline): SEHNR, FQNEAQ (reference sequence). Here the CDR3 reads CASSPPGTDTQYF. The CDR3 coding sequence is TGTGCCAGCAGCCCGCCGGGCACAGATACGCAGTATTTT.

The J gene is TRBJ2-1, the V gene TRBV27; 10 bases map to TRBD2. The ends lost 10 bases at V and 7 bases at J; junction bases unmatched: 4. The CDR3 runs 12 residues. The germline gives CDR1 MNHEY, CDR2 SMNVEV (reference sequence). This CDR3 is CATQTSGNEQFF. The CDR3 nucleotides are TGTGCCACCCAGACTAGCGGGAATGAGCAGTTCTTC.

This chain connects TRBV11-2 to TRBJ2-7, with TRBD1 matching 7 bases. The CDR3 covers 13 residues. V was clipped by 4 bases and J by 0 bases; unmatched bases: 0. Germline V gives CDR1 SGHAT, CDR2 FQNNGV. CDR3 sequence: CASSWDSSYEQYF. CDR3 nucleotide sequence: TGTGCCAGCAGCTGGGACAGCTCCTACGAGCAGTACTTC. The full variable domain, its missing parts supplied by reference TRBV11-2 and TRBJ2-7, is EAGVAQSPRYKIIEKRQSVAFWCNPISGHATLYWYQQILGQGPKLLIQFQNNGVVDDSQLPKDRFSAERLKGVDSTLKIQPAKLEDSAVYLCASSWDSSYEQYFGPGTRLTVT.

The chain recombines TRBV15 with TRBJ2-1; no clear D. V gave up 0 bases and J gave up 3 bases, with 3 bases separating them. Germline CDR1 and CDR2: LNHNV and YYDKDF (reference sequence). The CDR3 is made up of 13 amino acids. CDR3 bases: TGTGCCACCAGCAGAGAAGGCTACAATGAGCAGTTCTTC. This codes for CATSREGYNEQFF. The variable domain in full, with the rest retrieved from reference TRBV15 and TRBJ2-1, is DAMVIQNPRYQVTQFGKPVTLSCSQTLNHNVMYWYQQKSSQAPKLLFHYYDKDFNNEADTPDNFQSRRPNTSFCFLDIRSPGLGDTAMYLCATSREGYNEQFFGPGTRLTVL.

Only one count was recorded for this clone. The CDR3 reads CASSSILAGGLDEQYF. The CDR3 DNA reads as TGCGCCAGCAGCTCCATCCTAGCGGGAGGGTTAGATGAGCAGTACTTC. The rearrangement joins TRBV5-1 to TRBJ2-7; 12 nucleotides line up with TRBD2. Germline V lookup: CDR1 SGHRS, CDR2 YFSETQ. Germline trimming cut 3 bases from V and 7 bases from J; bases unmatched to any gene: 11. CDR3 length: 16 residues.

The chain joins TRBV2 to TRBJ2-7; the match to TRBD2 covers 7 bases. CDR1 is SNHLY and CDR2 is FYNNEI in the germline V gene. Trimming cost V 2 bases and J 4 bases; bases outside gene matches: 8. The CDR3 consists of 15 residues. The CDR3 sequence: CASSESSGANYEQYF. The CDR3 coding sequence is TGTGCCAGCAGTGAATCTAGCGGAGCCAATTACGAGCAGTACTTC.